The clone carrying this T cell receptor beta chain was picked up many times. The antigen is unknown. Researchers tagged individual cDNA molecules with unique molecular identifiers. TCRdb processed the 5' RACE reads anew with MiXCR; each CDR3 protein has one entry. Of tens of thousands of distinct CDR3 sequences listed, less than 6.5% are singletons. The CDR3 totals 16 residues. Germline loops: CDR1 SGHVS, CDR2 FQNEAQ. Trimming removed 1 base at V and 15 bases at J, with 25 bases between. These data belong to a study of early T cells in non-severe SARS-CoV-2 infection. Study in general: Chains from this unsorted whole-blood bulk RNA could not be paired. General observations from the study: VDJdb matching favored anti-spike CD8 responses, missing private and CD4 specificities.

The TCR was taken from an adult who was a healthcare worker with PCR-confirmed SARS-CoV-2 infection or an uninfected control (not recorded which). The chain uses TRBV7-8 and TRBJ2-1; the D gene is possibly TRBD2 (6 bases). Sequenced sample: whole blood. In DNA, the CDR3 is TGTGCCAGCAGCTTAGTGAAGGGCGGCCCCGGGACTGTGCGGTTCTTC. This gives the protein CASSLVKGGPGTVRFF.